What follows describes a single T cell receptor (beta chain). A single count supports this clone. Its antigen has not been determined. One base away there is no much larger clone; base qualities are not given. V is clipped by 6 bases and J by 0 bases, and the sequence between their germline boundaries is 9 bases long. There are 13 amino acids in the CDR3, from cysteine to phenylalanine inclusive. The retained sequence is limited to the CDR3, 39 bases, with the frame set at the first base. The germline V gene (reference sequence) yields SEHNR for CDR1 and FQNEAQ for CDR2. The sample belongs to a study of blood T cell repertoires in COVID-19 (TCRdb year 2020). Turning to the overall study: The collaborator samples originated in the United States, Italy and Spain and spanned the acute and convalescent phases of COVID-19. Deeply sampled blood TCRbeta repertoires from subjects exposed to, actively infected with, or recovered from COVID-19 were included in the dataset. The material from the prospective study consisted of cDNA or gDNA derived from T cells, B-cell-depleted T cells, or PBMCs. The samples were drawn from two sources: the first 160 participants of the ongoing ImmuneRACE study, and 1,200 or so subjects contributed by 6 global collaborators. A freely available public database, intended as a resource for researchers studying the immune response to SARS-CoV-2, is where the repertoires were released. Where available, HLA class I and class II types were obtained from metadata supplied by the sample provider rather than from assay-based typing. Sample metadata almost always included a de-identified subject ID, COVID-19 status, age in years and sex.

Points the paper makes about the study in general: The quantity of clinical and demographic metadata differed by source and by participant and was supplied without curation.

The collaborating institutions used their own protocols to collect whole blood in K2EDTA tubes. For TCRbeta analysis, collaborators shipped samples as frozen whole blood, isolated PBMCs, or DNA extracted from either of those sample types. TCRbeta CDR3 regions were amplified from genomic DNA by means of the immunoSEQ Assay, a bias-controlled multiplex PCR. Regarding the original processing steps: The number of nucleated cells in each sample was estimated by amplification of reference gene primers within the assay. Sequence reads were collapsed and filtered to measure the absolute abundance of every unique TCRbeta CDR3 rearrangement. For each sample, productive Simpson clonality was calculated as the square root of Simpson's diversity index over productive rearrangements. The table comes from immuneACCESS by way of TCRdb, which keeps in-frame sequences with V and J called. Part of the clones is missing from these tables; in studies checked, under half for an unresolved V gene and the rest for unknown reasons. From that table come the V and J calls and clone size; the DNA was used to work out D and trimming. The sample profile shows around 59,000 clones; 75% to 90% of them were found once. Under 1.5% of the sample comes from the top ten.

This TCR was recovered from a man in his fifties or sixties with acute or convalescent COVID-19. The sequenced material came from peripheral blood. This sequence uses TRBV7-9 and TRBJ2-7, with the D gene not confidently named. The CDR3 corresponds to CASRSGSSYEQYF. The bases read TGTGCCAGCAGATCCGGTAGCTCCTACGAGCAGTACTTC.